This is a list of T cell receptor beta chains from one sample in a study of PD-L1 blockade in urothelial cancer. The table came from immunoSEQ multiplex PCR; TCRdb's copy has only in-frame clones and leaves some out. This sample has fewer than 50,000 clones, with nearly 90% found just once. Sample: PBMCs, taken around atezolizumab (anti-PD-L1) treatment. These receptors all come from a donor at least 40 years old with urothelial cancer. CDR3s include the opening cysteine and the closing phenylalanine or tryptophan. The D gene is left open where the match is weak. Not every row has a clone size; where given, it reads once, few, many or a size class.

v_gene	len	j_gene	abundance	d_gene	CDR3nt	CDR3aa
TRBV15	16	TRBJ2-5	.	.	TGTGCCACCAGCAGTGCGGACAGCCCAGGCCAAGAGACCCAGTACTTC	CATSSADSPGQETQYF
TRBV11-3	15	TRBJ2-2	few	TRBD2	TGTGCCAGCAGCTTAGAAGCGGGAGTCGGCGGGGAGCTGTTTTTT	CASSLEAGVGGELFF
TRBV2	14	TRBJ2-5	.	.	TGTGCCAGCAGTGAAGCGCTTCGATCGTCGGCCCAGTACTTC	CASSEALRSSAQYF
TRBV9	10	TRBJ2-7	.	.	TGTGCCAGCAGCCCGGCAGGGCAGTACTTC	CASSPAGQYF
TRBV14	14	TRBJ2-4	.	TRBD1	TGTGCCAGCACCCTGGGACAGGCAAAAAACATTCAGTACTTC	CASTLGQAKNIQYF
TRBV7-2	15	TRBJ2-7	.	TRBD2	TGTGCCAGCAGCCCCGCTAGCGGGAGTGTTTACGAGCAGTACTTC	CASSPASGSVYEQYF
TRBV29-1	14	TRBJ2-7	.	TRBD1	TGCAGCGCCGCACGACAGGGGCGATCCTACGAGCAGTACTTC	CSAARQGRSYEQYF
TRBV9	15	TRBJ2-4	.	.	TGTGCCAGCAGCCCAAAGACAGACCCGGGTGGCATTCAGTACTTC	CASSPKTDPGGIQYF
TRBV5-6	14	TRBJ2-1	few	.	TGTGCCAGCAATGCGGGGAGCTCCTACAATGAGCAGTTCTTC	CASNAGSSYNEQFF
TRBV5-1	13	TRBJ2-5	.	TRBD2	TGCGCCAGCAGCCCGGGGGGTTCAGAGACCCAGTACTTC	CASSPGGSETQYF
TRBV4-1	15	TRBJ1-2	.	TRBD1	TGCGCCAGCAGCCAAGGCTCCGGGACAGCGTATGGCTACACCTTC	CASSQGSGTAYGYTF
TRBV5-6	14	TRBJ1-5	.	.	TGTGCCAGCAGGGTGGGGGGGAGCAATCAGCCCCAGCATTTT	CASRVGGSNQPQHF
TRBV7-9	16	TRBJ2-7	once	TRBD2	TGTGCCAGCAGCACCCGCCGGGGGGGACCGTACTACGAGCAGTACTTC	CASSTRRGGPYYEQYF
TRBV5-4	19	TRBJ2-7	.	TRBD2	TGTGCCAGCAGCTTGGATCGGGCGGGAGCTAGGGCGGCCCCCTACGAGCAGTACTTC	CASSLDRAGARAAPYEQYF
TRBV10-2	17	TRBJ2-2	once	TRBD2	TGCGCCAGCGGGGGTTTTGCACTAGCGGGGCCCACCGGGGAGCTGTTTTTT	CASGGFALAGPTGELFF
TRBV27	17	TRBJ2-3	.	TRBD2	TGTGCCAGCAGGACCGGGGGACTAGCGGGAGTCAAAGATACGCAGTATTTT	CASRTGGLAGVKDTQYF
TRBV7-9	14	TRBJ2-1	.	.	TGTGCCAGCAGCTTAGCGCTAAGCAGCGGCGAGCAGTTCTTC	CASSLALSSGEQFF
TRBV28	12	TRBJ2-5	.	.	TGTGCCAGCAGTTTAAAGGGGAAGGCCCAGTACTTC	CASSLKGKAQYF
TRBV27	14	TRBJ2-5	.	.	TGTGCCAGCAACACCGGGGGGCTCCAAGAGACCCAGTACTTC	CASNTGGLQETQYF
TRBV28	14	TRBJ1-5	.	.	TGTGCGAGCATCCCCGGTGGGCCTGGGCAGCCCCAGCATTTT	CASIPGGPGQPQHF
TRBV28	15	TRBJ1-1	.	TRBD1	TGTGCCAGCAGTCTAGGGACAGGGCCTGTTACTGAAGCTTTCTTT	CASSLGTGPVTEAFF
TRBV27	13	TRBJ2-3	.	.	TGTGCCAGCAGTCCCACCCGCGCAGATACGCAGTATTTT	CASSPTRADTQYF
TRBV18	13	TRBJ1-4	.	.	TGTGCCAGCTCATCCGGTATTAGTGAAAAACTGTTTTTT	CASSSGISEKLFF
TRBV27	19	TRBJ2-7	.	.	TGTGCCAGCAGTTTAAAAGGGGGCGTAGTGGCGGGATTTCCTTACGAGCAGTACTTC	CASSLKGGVVAGFPYEQYF
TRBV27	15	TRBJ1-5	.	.	TGTGCCAGCAGTGCCCCCGGGGGAGGCGGGCAGCCCCAGCATTTT	CASSAPGGGGQPQHF
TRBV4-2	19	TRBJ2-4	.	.	TGTGCCAGCAGCCAAGGGACTATGGGAAGTGAGAAAGCCAAAAACATTCAGTACTTC	CASSQGTMGSEKAKNIQYF
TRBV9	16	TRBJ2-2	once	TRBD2	TGTGCCAGCACAGCCCGAGGACTAGCGGAAACCGGGGAGCTGTTTTTT	CASTARGLAETGELFF
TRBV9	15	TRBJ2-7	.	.	TGTGCCAGCAGCGTAGATGCGGGCCTGGCCTACGAGCAGTACTTC	CASSVDAGLAYEQYF
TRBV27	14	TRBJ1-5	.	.	TGTGCCAGCAGTTTATCCCGACAGATCCAGCCCCAGCATTTT	CASSLSRQIQPQHF
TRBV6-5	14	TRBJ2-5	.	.	TGTGCCAGCAGTGGTGCGTCGGCGGGGGAGACCCAGTACTTC	CASSGASAGETQYF
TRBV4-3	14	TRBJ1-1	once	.	TGCGCCAGCAGCCAAGAGTTGGCGAACACTGAAGCTTTCTTT	CASSQELANTEAFF
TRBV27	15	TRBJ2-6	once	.	TGTGCCAGCAGTTTTTTCCAATCTGGGGCCAACGTCCTGACTTTC	CASSFFQSGANVLTF
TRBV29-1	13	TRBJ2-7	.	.	TGCAGCGCCGGACAGCGGAACACCTACGAGCAGTACTTC	CSAGQRNTYEQYF
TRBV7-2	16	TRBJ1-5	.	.	TGTGCCAGCAGCTTAGGGGCGACAGCGACTTATCAGCCCCAGCATTTT	CASSLGATATYQPQHF
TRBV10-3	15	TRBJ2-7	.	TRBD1	TGTGCCATCAGTGATACACAGGGGGCTTCCTACGAGCAGTACTTC	CAISDTQGASYEQYF
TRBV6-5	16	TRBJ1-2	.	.	TGTGCCAGCAGTTACTCGAGTCGGGCCGGGGGCTATGGCTACACCTTC	CASSYSSRAGGYGYTF
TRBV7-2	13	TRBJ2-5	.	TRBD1	TGTGCCAGCAGCCGGGACAGAGAAGGATCCCAGTACTTC	CASSRDREGSQYF
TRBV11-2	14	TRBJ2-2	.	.	TGTGCCAGCAGCTTCCAGCCCGGGGCCGGGGAGCTGTTTTTT	CASSFQPGAGELFF
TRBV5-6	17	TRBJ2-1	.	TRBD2	TGTGCCAGCAGCAACCTAGCGGGAGGGCCGAACTACAATGAGCAGTTCTTC	CASSNLAGGPNYNEQFF
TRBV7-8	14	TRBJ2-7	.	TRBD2	TGTGCCAGCAGCTCAACTAGCGGCCGATACGAGCAGTACTTC	CASSSTSGRYEQYF
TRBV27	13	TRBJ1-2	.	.	TGTGCCAGCAGTTTAGTAGCAGGGCATGGCTACACCTTC	CASSLVAGHGYTF
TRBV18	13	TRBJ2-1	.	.	TGTGCCAGCTCACGTTCGCTCCCCGGGGAGCAGTTCTTC	CASSRSLPGEQFF
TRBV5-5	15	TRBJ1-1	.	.	TGTGCCAGCAGCCCCCTCGGACAGCCCAACACTGAAGCTTTCTTT	CASSPLGQPNTEAFF
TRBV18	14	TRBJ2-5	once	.	TGTGCCAGCTCACCACCCATGTACCAAGAGACCCAGTACTTC	CASSPPMYQETQYF
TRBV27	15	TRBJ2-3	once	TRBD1	TGTGCCAGCAGTTTTAGCAGGGGGCGCACAGATACGCAGTATTTT	CASSFSRGRTDTQYF
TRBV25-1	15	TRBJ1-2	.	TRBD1	TGTGCCAGCAGTGAATGGACAGGGGGAACCTATGGCTACACCTTC	CASSEWTGGTYGYTF
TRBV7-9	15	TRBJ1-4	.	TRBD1	TGTGCCAGCAGCCGTCCCGGGACAGGTCCCGAAAAACTGTTTTTT	CASSRPGTGPEKLFF
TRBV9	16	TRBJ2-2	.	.	TGTGCCAGCACCTTTCAGGGGCAGGGAAGCACCGGGGAGCTGTTTTTT	CASTFQGQGSTGELFF
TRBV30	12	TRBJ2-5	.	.	TGTGCCTGGGGACTATACCAAGAGACCCAGTACTTC	CAWGLYQETQYF
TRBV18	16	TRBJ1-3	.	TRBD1	TGTGCCAGCTCACCCAGGGGGCCGAGCTCTGGAAACACCATATATTTT	CASSPRGPSSGNTIYF
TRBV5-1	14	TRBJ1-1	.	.	TGCGCCAGCAGCTTGGCCGAGGGGGACACTGAAGCTTTCTTT	CASSLAEGDTEAFF
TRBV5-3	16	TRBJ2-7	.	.	TGTGCCAGAAGCTTGGCGGTCAGGGCGCACTCCTACGAGCAGTACTTC	CARSLAVRAHSYEQYF
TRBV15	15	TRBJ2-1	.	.	TGTGCCACCAGCAGAGATTGGGGCAGCTACAATGAGCAGTTCTTC	CATSRDWGSYNEQFF
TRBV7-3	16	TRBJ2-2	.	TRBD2	TGTGCCAGCAGCCCACGAGGACTAGCGGGAGCTGGGGAGCTGTTTTTT	CASSPRGLAGAGELFF
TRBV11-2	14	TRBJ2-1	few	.	TGTGCCAGCCGGGGTAGGACCTCCTACAATGAGCAGTTCTTC	CASRGRTSYNEQFF
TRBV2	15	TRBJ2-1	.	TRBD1	TGTGCCAGCAGGGCCGGGACAGAGGCCTACAATGAGCAGTTCTTC	CASRAGTEAYNEQFF
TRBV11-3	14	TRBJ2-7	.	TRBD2	TGTGCCAGCACCTGGGGGGGGAGAGCCTACGAGCAGTACTTC	CASTWGGRAYEQYF
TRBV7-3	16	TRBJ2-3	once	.	TGTGCCAGCAGCTTAGAGTTGGGGCTAGGGGCAGATACGCAGTATTTT	CASSLELGLGADTQYF
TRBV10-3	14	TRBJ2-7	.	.	TGTGCCATCAGTGACCATGCGGGCACCTACGAGCAGTACTTC	CAISDHAGTYEQYF
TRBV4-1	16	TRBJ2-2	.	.	TGCGCCAGCAGCCAAGGGCATAGTACTAGCAGCGGGGAGCTGTTTTTT	CASSQGHSTSSGELFF